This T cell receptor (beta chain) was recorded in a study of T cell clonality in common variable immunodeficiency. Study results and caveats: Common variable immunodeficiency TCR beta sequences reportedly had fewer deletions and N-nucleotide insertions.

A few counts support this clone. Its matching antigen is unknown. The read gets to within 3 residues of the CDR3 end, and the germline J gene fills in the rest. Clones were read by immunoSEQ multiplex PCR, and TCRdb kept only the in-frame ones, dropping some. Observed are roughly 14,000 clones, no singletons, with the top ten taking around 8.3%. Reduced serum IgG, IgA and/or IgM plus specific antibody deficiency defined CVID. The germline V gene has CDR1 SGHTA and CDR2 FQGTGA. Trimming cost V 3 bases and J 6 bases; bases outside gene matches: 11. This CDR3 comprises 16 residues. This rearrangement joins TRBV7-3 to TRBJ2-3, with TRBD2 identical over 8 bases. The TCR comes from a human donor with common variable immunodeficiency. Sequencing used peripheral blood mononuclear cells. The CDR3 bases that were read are TGTGCCAGCAGCTTCTCGTCGGGGGGGCCGGGGGATACG. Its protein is CASSFSSGGPGDT. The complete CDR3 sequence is CASSFSSGGPGDTQYF.